The entry below describes one T cell receptor beta chain. The antigen is not known. None of the donors, who were healthy HIV-negative adults, had recently had acute infections or vaccinations. The data originate from a study of shared clonotypes between healthy human individuals. Study outcomes and limitations: Against clonotypes common to all four donors, non-shared ones had lower generation probabilities. Richness estimates generally favored naive over memory subsets.

Measured with immunoSEQ multiplex PCR; TCRdb has only the in-frame clones, and not every one. This sample has roughly 1 million clones, with 65% to 80% found just once. CDR1 is LNHDA, CDR2 SQIVND, per germline (reference sequence). The CDR3 runs to 15 residues. Trimming left V 2 bases short and J 10 bases short, with 18 bases between. The sequence came from a man aged 18 to 30 in good health. The chain recombines TRBV19 with TRBJ2-1; D may be TRBD1 or TRBD2 (6 bases each). Sequencing was done on a sample of memory CD4+ T cells sorted from blood. This sample's subset: CD45RA-negative fraction. CDR3 nucleotide sequence: TGTGCCAGTAGTATACCCGGTGGGGGGCGACGAGAGCAGTTCTTC. Translating it yields CASSIPGGGRREQFF.